A single sample is the source of the 32 T cell receptor beta chains below, sequenced in a study of T cell repertoires in cytomegalovirus infection. In TCRdb, the reads were re-called with MiXCR into one record per CDR3 protein. The sample lists roughly 920,000 distinct CDR3 sequences; roughly 31% were seen once. Their target antigens are unknown. The sample was cultured CD8+ T cells from PBMCs, taken from culture after CMV antigen stimulation. All receptors derive from a human donor in good health (CMV status not recorded). Some clones in this sample may be carry-over from other donors' samples.

In this sample, this clonotype turned up a few times. The genes are TRBV2 and TRBJ1-5; D might be TRBD1 (5 bases). Germline CDR1 reads SNHLY; CDR2 reads FYNNEI. The CDR3 is made up of 14 amino acids. V gave up 2 bases and J gave up 4 bases, with 9 bases separating them. The CDR3 region is CASSEPKGNQPQHF. CDR3 in DNA: TGTGCCAGCAGTGAACCAAAGGGGAATCAGCCCCAGCATTTT. The entire variable domain, with the rest obtained from reference TRBV2 and TRBJ1-5, is as follows: EPEVTQTPSHQVTQMGQEVILRCVPISNHLYFYWYRQILGQKVEFLVSFYNNEISEKSEIFDDQFSVERPDGSNFTLKIRSTKLEDSAMYFCASSEPKGNQPQHFGDGTRLSIL.

This chain joins TRBV5-6 and TRBJ1-5, with a possible D match to TRBD1 (5 bases). Trimming cost V 0 bases and J 5 bases, with 18 bases left between them. Germline V CDR1 and CDR2: SGHDT, YYEEEE. The CDR3 loop spans 17 amino acids. The CDR3 loop reads CASSLASGVTDHQPQHF. CDR3 bases: TGTGCCAGCAGCTTGGCTTCGGGGGTTACGGATCATCAGCCCCAGCATTTT.

This clonotype was seen more than once but under ten times. The chain couples TRBV6-5 to TRBJ2-1; the D is unclear. V dropped 11 bases and J dropped 10 bases, with 6 bases sitting between them. This CDR3 is 8 amino acids long. Germline assignment: CDR1 MNHEY and CDR2 SVGAGI. CDR3 DNA: TGTGCCGTGCAGGAGCAGTTCTTC. Protein sequence: CAVQEQFF.

The rearrangement uses TRBV10-2 and TRBJ1-6, with 8 bases matching TRBD1. This CDR3 is built from 18 residues. Germline V gives CDR1 WSHSY, CDR2 SAAADI. The V and J ends lost 7 bases and 1 base, in that order; junction bases with no gene match: 12. CDR3 coding DNA: TGCGCCAGCACCGAAGGACAGGGAGGAAGGTCCTATAATTCACCCCTCCACTTT. Residues: CASTEGQGGRSYNSPLHF.

The chain couples TRBV7-2 to TRBJ2-7, with D tentatively TRBD2 (6 bases). Germline V CDR1 and CDR2: SGHTA, FQGNSA. The CDR3 is 13 amino acids. V was pared by 1 base and J by 3 bases, with 7 bases between. The CDR3 loop reads CASSLDSGYEQYF. Here the CDR3 DNA reads TGTGCCAGCAGCTTAGATAGCGGCTACGAGCAGTACTTC.

The gene calls are TRBV9 and TRBJ2-3; D remains ambiguous. This CDR3 spans 13 amino acids. Trimming removed 0 bases from V and 4 bases from J, with 6 bases in between. Looked up from germline, CDR1 is SGDLS and CDR2 is YYNGEE. Written as DNA, the CDR3 is TGTGCCAGCAGCGTAGACAGACCAGATACGCAGTATTTT. Amino acid sequence: CASSVDRPDTQYF.

This clonotype was counted only a few times. This chain connects TRBV7-9 to TRBJ2-5; 11 bases line up with TRBD2. The length of the CDR3 is 16 residues. V dropped 4 bases and J dropped 6; count of bases not matched to a gene: 10. The germline V gene encodes CDR1 SEHNR and CDR2 FQNEAQ (reference sequence). In DNA form, the CDR3 reads TGTGCCAGCAGCTCATCTAGCGGGGGGCTACCGAAGACCCAGTACTTC. This sequence encodes CASSSSSGGLPKTQYF. Full variable domain (outside the CDR3, taken from reference TRBV7-9 and TRBJ2-5): DTGVSQNPRHKITKRGQNVTFRCDPISEHNRLYWYRQTLGQGPEFLTYFQNEAQLEKSRLLSDRFSAERPKGSFSTLEIQRTEQGDSAMYLCASSSSSGGLPKTQYFGPGTRLLVL.

The chain is built from TRBV6-5 and TRBJ1-1; possible D gene TRBD1, 6 bases. CDR3 size: 15 residues. The V end was cut by 2 bases, the J end by 4 bases, with 14 bases between. Per the germline V gene, CDR1 is MNHEY and CDR2 is SVGAGI. The CDR3 loop reads CASSYDGGQGTEAFF. The DNA for the CDR3 is TGTGCCAGCAGTTACGATGGGGGCCAGGGCACTGAAGCTTTCTTT.

This rearrangement joins TRBV7-9 to TRBJ1-4, with 7 bases aligning to TRBD1. Germline CDR1 reads SEHNR; CDR2 reads FQNEAQ (reference sequence). The CDR3 is 15 residues long. The junction had 7 bases not matched to a gene; V was cut back by 5 bases and J by 4 bases. DNA of the CDR3: TGTGCCAGCAGCCCCCGGACAGGCGATAATGAAAAACTGTTTTTT. This gives the protein CASSPRTGDNEKLFF.

There are a few counts of this clonotype. CDR3 bases: TGTGCCAGCAAGAAGGAATACTCCTACAATGAGCAGTTCTTC. Amino acid sequence: CASKKEYSYNEQFF. The chain joins TRBV27 to TRBJ2-1; no definite D call. The V gene's germline CDR1 is MNHEY and CDR2 SMNVEV (reference sequence). There are 14 residues in the CDR3. V dropped 7 bases and J dropped 0 bases, with 10 bases sitting between them.

The chain recombines TRBV6-1 with TRBJ1-2, with D hard to call. The CDR3 consists of 13 residues. Germline CDR1 MNHNS, CDR2 SASEGT. Trimming cost V 6 bases and J 0 bases, with 8 bases left between them. In DNA, the CDR3 is TGTGCCAGCAGACGGAGAACTAACTATGGCTACACCTTC. This gives the protein CASRRRTNYGYTF.

Notes on this clonotype: At one end, the junction sequence differs from germline, possibly due to a read error. This chain connects TRBV15 to TRBJ1-1, with unresolved D. The germline gives CDR1 LNHNV, CDR2 YYDKDF (reference sequence). The CDR3 runs to 14 residues. CDR3 protein: CVTSRRALNTEAFF. As DNA, the CDR3 is TGTGTCACCAGCAGACGCGCACTGAACACTGAAGCTTTCTTT.

This clonotype was detected only once. Possible read error: a much larger clone is one base away. The chain couples TRBV7-9 to TRBJ2-4, with D uncertain. In germline, CDR1 is SEHNR, CDR2 FQNEAQ (reference sequence). CDR3 length: 12 residues. The CDR3 loop reads CANSPQKNIQYF. In nucleotides, the CDR3 is TGTGCCAACAGCCCGCAAAAAAACATTCAGTACTTC.

The chain is built from TRBV7-3 and TRBJ2-3; D may be TRBD2 (7 bases). In germline, CDR1 is SGHTA, CDR2 FQGTGA. CDR3 length: 17 amino acids. V lost 2 bases and J lost 4, with 19 bases in between. The CDR3 reads CASSLAGGGTPPDTQYF. The CDR3 DNA sequence: TGTGCCAGCAGCTTAGCGGGCGGGGGCACCCCCCCAGATACGCAGTATTTT.

This clonotype was seen repeatedly, ten times or more. The chain uses TRBV7-6 and TRBJ2-1; TRBD1 matches at 7 bases. Germline assignment: CDR1 SGHVS and CDR2 FNYEAQ. The CDR3 contains 18 residues. J lost 2 bases, V lost 1 base, and 11 bases had no gene match. Here the CDR3 reads CASSLGPTGEMAYNEQFF. For the CDR3, the DNA is TGTGCCAGCAGCTTAGGGCCCACAGGGGAGATGGCCTACAATGAGCAGTTCTTC.

The genes are TRBV27 and TRBJ2-1; D may correspond to TRBD1 or TRBD2 (7 bases each). From germline, CDR1 is MNHEY and CDR2 SMNVEV (reference sequence). Between the trimmed V and J ends, which lost 5 bases and 7 bases, there was a span of 15 bases. CDR3 size: 14 residues. The CDR3: CASSKPGGANEQFF. CDR3 DNA sequence: TGTGCCAGCAGTAAACCAGGGGGGGCGAATGAGCAGTTCTTC.

V is TRBV6-6 and J is TRBJ2-7; 10 nucleotides agree with TRBD1. Per germline, CDR1 MNHNY and CDR2 SVGAGI (reference sequence). The CDR3 is made up of 15 amino acids. In DNA form, the CDR3 reads TGTGTCAGCAGGCCCGGGACAGGGGTAGTCCACGAGCAGTACGTC. It yields the protein CVSRPGTGVVHEQYV.

The chain combines TRBV10-1 with TRBJ2-7, with 10 bases that match TRBD1. The germline V gene has CDR1 WNHNN and CDR2 SYGVQD (reference sequence). V lost 9 bases to trimming and J lost 3 bases; unmatched junction nucleotides: 2. The CDR3 runs to 12 residues. The DNA for the CDR3 is TGCGCCAGTGGACAGGGGGGCTACGAGCAGTACTTC. Amino acid sequence: CASGQGGYEQYF.

The chain carries TRBV5-1 and TRBJ1-2, with TRBD1 identical over 7 bases. The CDR3 totals 15 residues. The V and J ends lost 3 bases and 4 bases, in that order; junction bases with no gene match: 9. Per the germline V gene, CDR1 is SGHRS and CDR2 is YFSETQ. The CDR3 loop is CASSWDQTGTYGYTF. CDR3 coding DNA: TGCGCCAGCAGCTGGGATCAGACAGGGACCTATGGCTACACCTTC.

The rearrangement joins TRBV11-1 to TRBJ2-3; 9 nucleotides agree with TRBD2. This CDR3 is built from 17 residues. Trimming removed 2 bases from V and 2 bases from J; junction bases left unmatched: 8. Germline V gives CDR1 SGHAT, CDR2 FQDESV (reference sequence). The CDR3 loop reads CASSLRRSGGPTDTQYF. Here the CDR3 DNA reads TGTGCCAGCAGCTTACGACGTAGCGGGGGACCCACAGATACGCAGTATTTT.

The chain has TRBV6-2 or TRBV6-3 and TRBJ2-3; D call uncertain. The ends were cut back, 5 bases at V and 2 bases at J, with 14 bases in the middle. The germline V gene has CDR1 MNHEY and CDR2 SVGEGT. This CDR3 has 15 residues. The CDR3 sequence is CASSLRAPATDTQYF. The CDR3 DNA is TGTGCCAGCAGTCTACGGGCCCCGGCCACAGATACGCAGTATTTT.

In this sample, this clonotype turned up many times. The CDR3: CASSLWGGGINTEAFF. CDR3 DNA sequence: TGTGCCAGCAGCTTATGGGGGGGAGGGATCAACACTGAAGCTTTCTTT. The V gene is TRBV7-8, the J gene TRBJ1-1; tentative D call: TRBD1 (5 bases). Germline values: CDR1 SGHVS, CDR2 FQNEAQ. Trimming pared 2 bases from V and 2 bases from J, leaving 15 bases between. This CDR3 is built from 16 residues.

The chain couples TRBV2 to TRBJ2-5, with D perhaps TRBD1 (5 bases). Trimming removed 6 bases at V and 3 bases at J, with 8 bases between. Germline V gene data show CDR1 as SNHLY and CDR2 as FYNNEI. The CDR3 is 12 residues long. CDR3 sequence reads: CASRDKKETQYF. As DNA, the CDR3 is TGTGCCAGCAGGGACAAAAAAGAGACCCAGTACTTC.

This clonotype was observed a few times. The rearrangement uses TRBV19 and TRBJ2-1; TRBD2 agrees at 8 bases. Germline V gene sequence: CDR1 LNHDA, CDR2 SQIVND (reference sequence). The J segment lost 6 bases and the V segment lost 4 bases, leaving 11 bases of the junction unmatched. This CDR3 comprises 16 residues. The CDR3 protein is CASSNVAGTRGNEQFF. The CDR3 coding sequence is TGTGCCAGTAGTAACGTAGCGGGGACGAGGGGCAATGAGCAGTTCTTC.

The rearrangement uses TRBV19 and TRBJ1-1, with D perhaps TRBD1 (6 bases). Per germline, CDR1 LNHDA and CDR2 SQIVND (reference sequence). V was trimmed by 6 bases and J by 3 bases, leaving 17 bases between them. This CDR3 is 15 amino acids long. Here the CDR3 DNA reads TGTGCCAGTAGGACCCGGAAGGGGGGCTACACTGAAGCTTTCTTT. This translates into CASRTRKGGYTEAFF. The full variable domain, completed using reference TRBV19 and TRBJ1-1, is DGGITQSPKYLFRKEGQNVTLSCEQNLNHDAMYWYRQDPGQGLRLIYYSQIVNDFQKGDIAEGYSVSREKKESFPLTVTSAQKNPTAFYLCASRTRKGGYTEAFFGQGTRLTVV.

The chain employs TRBV2 and TRBJ2-1, with D perhaps TRBD1 or TRBD2 (6 bases each). This CDR3 is 16 amino acids long. Looked up from germline, CDR1 is SNHLY and CDR2 is FYNNEI. Trimming stripped 10 bases from V and 10 bases from J, with 29 bases between. The CDR3 region has the DNA TGTGCCACCCTCGGGACGGGGGCCGACCTTATAGAGGAGCAGTTCTTC. It translates to CATLGTGADLIEEQFF.

The gene calls are TRBV19 and TRBJ2-3; D is unclear. This CDR3 has 15 residues. V lost 1 base, J lost 4 bases, and 12 bases lay in between. From germline, CDR1 is LNHDA and CDR2 SQIVND (reference sequence). CDR3 nucleotide sequence: TGTGCCAGTAGTATAGTAACGGGTTGGCCAGATACGCAGTATTTT. It codes for CASSIVTGWPDTQYF.

This clonotype was picked up many times. V and J are TRBV7-6 and TRBJ2-1; 7 bases map to TRBD2. The CDR3 runs to 16 residues. With 1 base clipped from V and 1 base from J, the junction kept 4 bases outside the gene matches. Germline V gene sequence: CDR1 SGHVS, CDR2 FNYEAQ. Written as DNA, the CDR3 is TGTGCCAGCAGCTTAGTATGGGGGGGATCCTACAATGAGCAGTTCTTC. Translated, it gives CASSLVWGGSYNEQFF.

This clonotype appeared many times. J is TRBJ2-5 and V is TRBV7-2, with TRBD2 identical over 9 bases. Germline assignment: CDR1 SGHTA and CDR2 FQGNSA. The CDR3 consists of 16 residues. J lost 0 bases, V lost 2 bases, and 4 bases had no gene match. CDR3 in amino acids: CASSLIASGNQETQYF. As DNA, the CDR3 is TGTGCCAGCAGCTTAATTGCTAGCGGGAACCAAGAGACCCAGTACTTC.

This clonotype was seen ten or more times. The chain links TRBV6-1 to TRBJ1-1; the D gene is possibly TRBD1 (6 bases). V shed 5 bases and J shed 7 bases, with 11 bases lying between them. The CDR3 covers 12 residues. Germline CDR1 is MNHNS and CDR2 is SASEGT. CDR3 coding DNA: TGTGCCAGCAGTTACAGGGCTTATGAAGCTTTCTTT. Amino acids: CASSYRAYEAFF.

V and J are TRBV7-9 and TRBJ2-4; TRBD1 matches at 7 bases. The germline gives CDR1 SEHNR, CDR2 FQNEAQ (reference sequence). V gave up 4 bases and J gave up 0 bases; unmatched junction bases: 9. CDR3 length: 17 residues. CDR3: CASSYTGTELAKNIQYF. The CDR3 coding sequence is TGTGCCAGCAGCTATACAGGGACAGAGCTAGCCAAAAACATTCAGTACTTC.

This clonotype was counted only a few times. V and J are TRBV19 and TRBJ2-1; no reliable D call. The CDR3 totals 15 residues. V was clipped by 4 bases and J by 0 bases, with 10 bases between them. CDR1 is LNHDA, CDR2 SQIVND, per germline (reference sequence). CDR3 loop: CASSSTLSSYNEQFF. The CDR3 nucleotides are TGTGCCAGTAGTAGTACACTGAGCTCCTACAATGAGCAGTTCTTC. The entire variable domain, with the rest obtained from reference TRBV19 and TRBJ2-1, is as follows: DGGITQSPKYLFRKEGQNVTLSCEQNLNHDAMYWYRQDPGQGLRLIYYSQIVNDFQKGDIAEGYSVSREKKESFPLTVTSAQKNPTAFYLCASSSTLSSYNEQFFGPGTRLTVL.